This T cell receptor beta chain was documented in a study of cytomegalovirus exposure and HLA in healthy donors. Study context: HLA-typed donors were the source of approximately 85 million unique TCRs, which an early data release held.

CDR3 length equals 10 residues. Germline V gene sequence: CDR1 MNHNY, CDR2 SVGAGI (reference sequence). V shed 6 bases and J 10 bases; nucleotides not matched to a gene: 0. PCR used 60 Vbeta primers and 13 Jbeta primers. Generated by immunoSEQ multiplex PCR, the TCRdb table keeps only in-frame clones and is missing some. Of more than 110,000 clones in the sample, around two thirds were seen once. Sequencing was done on a sample of PBMCs. The chain combines TRBV6-6 with TRBJ2-1; TRBD2 matches at 7 bases. This receptor was obtained from an older woman in good health and CMV-seropositive. The CDR3, as DNA: TGTGCCAGCAGGGGAGGGGAGCAGTTCTTC. It is translated as CASRGGEQFF.